This TCR beta chain was identified in a study of shared clonotypes between healthy human individuals. This CDR3 has 16 amino acids. CDR1 and CDR2 from the germline V gene are SEHNR and FQNEAQ (reference sequence). The V and J ends lost 4 bases and 3 bases, in that order; junction bases with no gene match: 6. This clone has just a few counts. Sequenced by immunoSEQ multiplex PCR; TCRdb stores in-frame clones only, minus some. The data contain 110,000 or so clones, 68% of them singletons. Sequenced: memory CD8+ T cells sorted from blood. The subset denotes: CD45RO+ cells pooled with CCR7-negative TemRA cells. This TCR came from a woman aged 25 to 39 in good health. The J gene is TRBJ2-2, the V gene TRBV7-9; 9 bases line up with TRBD2. The CDR3 loop reads CASSSGIAGDTGELFF. The CDR3 DNA is TGTGCCAGCAGCTCCGGGATAGCGGGGGACACCGGGGAGCTGTTTTTT.